This TCR beta chain was identified during a study of cytomegalovirus exposure and HLA in healthy donors. The PCR ran on 60 Vbeta and 13 Jbeta primers. Assay used: immunoSEQ multiplex PCR; TCRdb lists only in-frame clones, some missing. The sample holds more than 80,000 clones; roughly two thirds are singletons and the top ten take less than 3.5%. Study results and caveats: Further analysis, carried out later, found HLA-associated TCR beta chains more clonally expanded than equally common other chains.

This CDR3 contains 15 residues. Germline assignment: CDR1 SGHRS and CDR2 YFSETQ. Trimming removed 4 bases from V and 5 bases from J; junction bases left unmatched: 12. This clone occurred a few times. What it binds is not known. The rearrangement links TRBV5-1 to TRBJ2-7, with TRBD2 matching over 7 bases. The sequence came from a female donor in good health and CMV-seronegative. Sequenced: PBMCs. The CDR3, as DNA: TGCGCCAGCAGCCAAGGGAGGGGCGTTGGACACGAGCAGTACTTC. It translates to CASSQGRGVGHEQYF.